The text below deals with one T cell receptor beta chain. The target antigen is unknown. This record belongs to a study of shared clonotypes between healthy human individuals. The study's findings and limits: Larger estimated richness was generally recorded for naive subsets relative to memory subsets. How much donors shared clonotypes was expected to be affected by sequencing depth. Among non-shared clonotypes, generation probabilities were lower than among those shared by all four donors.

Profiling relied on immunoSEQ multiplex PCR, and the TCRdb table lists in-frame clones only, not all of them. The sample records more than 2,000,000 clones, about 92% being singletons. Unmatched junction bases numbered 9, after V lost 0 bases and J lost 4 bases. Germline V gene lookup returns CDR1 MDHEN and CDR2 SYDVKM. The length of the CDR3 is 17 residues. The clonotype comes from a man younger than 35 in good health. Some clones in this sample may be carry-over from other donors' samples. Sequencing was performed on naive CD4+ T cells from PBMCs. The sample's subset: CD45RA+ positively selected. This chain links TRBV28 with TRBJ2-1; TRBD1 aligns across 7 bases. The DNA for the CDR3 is TGTGCCAGCAGTTTATGGAACACAGGGGCTAGGTACAATGAGCAGTTCTTC. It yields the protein CASSLWNTGARYNEQFF.